These T cell receptor beta chains were read from a single sample in a study of blood T cell repertoires in COVID-19. Sequencing was performed with immunoSEQ multiplex PCR; in TCRdb, only in-frame clones are kept and a portion is missing. Among more than 55,000 clones listed, around 87% were seen once. The specimen was peripheral blood. The receptor set was obtained from a man in his 60s with active or convalescent COVID-19. Each CDR3 is given with its conserved first and last residue. Fields, in order: clone size, D gene, V gene, J gene, CDR3 DNA, CDR3 protein. A D gene is named only where the DNA matches it firmly. For some rows the clone size is stated as once, few or many, or as a class when expanded; others skip it.

>NA|TRBD1|TRBV2|TRBJ2-1
TGTGCCAGCAAGGGGACAGGCGGAGGGATCAAGCAGTTCTTC
CASKGTGGGIKQFF
>NA|NA|TRBV11-2|TRBJ1-1
TGTGCCAGCAGCTTCCGGAGGGGCGAAGCTTTCTTT
CASSFRRGEAFF
>NA|TRBD1|TRBV5-1|TRBJ1-2
TGCGCCAGCAGCTTGGAAGGACAGGGGGCAGGTGGCTACACCTTC
CASSLEGQGAGGYTF
>NA|TRBD1|TRBV18|TRBJ2-3
TGTGCCAGCTCACCGCAGGCGACAGGGGGCACAGATACGCAGTATTTT
CASSPQATGGTDTQYF
>NA|TRBD2|TRBV28|TRBJ2-7
TGTGCCAGCAGTTCGCCGACTAGCGGGGGGATTTACGAGCAGTACTTC
CASSSPTSGGIYEQYF
>NA|NA|TRBV15|TRBJ2-3
TGTGCCACCAGCAGGAATACAGCGGTTTCTAGGCCAGATACGCAGTATTTT
CATSRNTAVSRPDTQYF
>NA|TRBD1|TRBV10-3|TRBJ1-1
TGTGCCATCAGCCAGGACAGGGGAGCTTTCTTT
CAISQDRGAFF
>NA|TRBD2|TRBV9|TRBJ2-2
TGTGCCAGCGGGACTAGCGGGGCCTTAACCGGGGAGCTGTTTTTT
CASGTSGALTGELFF
>NA|TRBD2|TRBV27|TRBJ2-3
TGTGCCAGCAGTCCGGGCCAAAGCGGGGGGGTTAGAGATACGCAGTATTTT
CASSPGQSGGVRDTQYF
>NA|TRBD1|TRBV4-2|TRBJ1-6
TGTGCCAGCAGCCAAGCCGGGACAGGGAGATCTAATTCACCCCTCCACTTT
CASSQAGTGRSNSPLHF
>NA|NA|TRBV30|TRBJ1-1
TGTGCCTGGGCCCGGGACAATAGTGGGGGCACTGAAGCTTTCTTT
CAWARDNSGGTEAFF
>NA|TRBD1|TRBV4-2|TRBJ2-6
TGTGCCAGCAGCCAGACAGGGGCTGGGGCCAACGTCCTGACTTTC
CASSQTGAGANVLTF
>NA|NA|TRBV29-1|TRBJ2-7
TGCAGCGTAACCCCTGACAGGTCTGGCAACGAGCAGTACTTC
CSVTPDRSGNEQYF
>NA|TRBD1|TRBV5-4|TRBJ2-2
TGTGCCAGCAGCGAGGGACAGGTTAACACCGGGGAGCTGTTTTTT
CASSEGQVNTGELFF
>NA|NA|TRBV24-1|TRBJ2-1
TGTGCCACCAGTAAGGACAGTTCCAATGAGCAGTTCTTC
CATSKDSSNEQFF
>NA|TRBD1|TRBV18|TRBJ1-2
TGTGCCAGCTCACCGGGACAGGTCGACTATGGCTACACCTTC
CASSPGQVDYGYTF
>NA|NA|TRBV5-1|TRBJ1-1
TGCGCCAGCAGCTTGTTCTTACGGGGTGAAGCTTTCTTT
CASSLFLRGEAFF
>NA|TRBD2|TRBV27|TRBJ2-7
TGTGCCAGCAGTTTAAAGGCAGGTCTCCCGGGGGGGGCCAACTACGAGCAGTACTTC
CASSLKAGLPGGANYEQYF
>NA|TRBD1|TRBV7-9|TRBJ2-2
TGTGCCAGCAGCTCCGGGACAGTACTCACCGGGGAGCTGTTTTTT
CASSSGTVLTGELFF
>once|TRBD1|TRBV10-2|TRBJ2-1
TGCGCCAGCCTCTCGCCGACAGGGGGGAGTAGGGTGTGGAATGAGCAGTTCTTC
CASLSPTGGSRVWNEQFF
>NA|NA|TRBV27|TRBJ2-6
TGTGCCAGCACCTCCTTGAGTGGTGGGGCCAACGTCCTGACTTTC
CASTSLSGGANVLTF
>NA|NA|TRBV4-2|TRBJ2-7
TGTGCCAGCAGCCAAGAGGTGGGGAGCAGCTCCTACGAGCAGTACTTC
CASSQEVGSSSYEQYF
>NA|NA|TRBV2|TRBJ2-7
TGTGCCAGCAGTGAATGGCAGACTACCGAGCAGTACTTC
CASSEWQTTEQYF
>NA|TRBD1|TRBV5-4|TRBJ1-3
TGTGCCAGCAACGAGGGGGCGCATGGAAACACCATATATTTT
CASNEGAHGNTIYF
>NA|TRBD2|TRBV5-5|TRBJ2-1
TGTGCCAGCAGCTTGGGGGCTAGCGGGACTTACAATGAGCAGTTCTTC
CASSLGASGTYNEQFF
>NA|TRBD1|TRBV18|TRBJ2-7
TGTGCCAGCTCACCCGGGACAGGAACCTACGAGCAGTACTTC
CASSPGTGTYEQYF
>few|NA|TRBV6-6|TRBJ2-7
TGTGCCAGCAGGGAGGGCCCGCGAGTCCACGAGCAGTACTTC
CASREGPRVHEQYF
>NA|NA|TRBV19|TRBJ1-4
TGTGCCAGTAGTCCCCCGGGTCCGACGGAAAAACTGTTTTTT
CASSPPGPTEKLFF
>NA|TRBD1|TRBV5-6|TRBJ1-2
TGTGCCAGCAGCTTGGCCGGGGGAACAGGGGGTTACGGCTACACCTTC
CASSLAGGTGGYGYTF
>NA|TRBD1|TRBV6-2/TRBV6-3|TRBJ2-7
TGTGCCAGCAGTAAACCGGGACAGCCCCCCTACGAGCAGTACTTC
CASSKPGQPPYEQYF
>NA|NA|TRBV9|TRBJ1-1
TGTGCCAGCAGCGTAGTGCGAGACACTGAAGCTTTCTTT
CASSVVRDTEAFF
>NA|NA|TRBV6-1|TRBJ2-3
TGTGCCAGCAGTGAGGGGGCCGGGACGCAGTATTTT
CASSEGAGTQYF
>NA|TRBD2|TRBV3-1/TRBV3-2|TRBJ2-3
TGTGCCAGCAGCCCTCCCAGGCTAGCGGGAGGGTTCACAGATACGCAGTATTTT
CASSPPRLAGGFTDTQYF
>NA|TRBD1|TRBV6-2/TRBV6-3|TRBJ1-2
TGTGCCAGCAGTCGGACAGGGGATGGCTACACCTTC
CASSRTGDGYTF
>NA|TRBD1|TRBV9|TRBJ1-6
TGTGCCAGCAGCTTCCGGGACAGTTATAATTCACCCCTCCACTTT
CASSFRDSYNSPLHF
>NA|NA|TRBV27|TRBJ1-1
TGTGCCAGCAGTTTAGGGGGGGGCCGGAACACTGAAGCTTTCTTT
CASSLGGGRNTEAFF
>NA|NA|TRBV5-1|TRBJ1-1
TGCGCCAGCAGCTTAAGCGGAAGAATGAACACTGAAGCTTTCTTT
CASSLSGRMNTEAFF
>NA|TRBD1|TRBV15|TRBJ2-7
TGTGCCACCAGCAGTCCGGGACAGGGATCCGAGCAGTACTTC
CATSSPGQGSEQYF
>once|TRBD1|TRBV12-3/TRBV12-4|TRBJ1-5
TGTGCCAGCAGCCCCCCGACAGGGCGTCAGCATTTT
CASSPPTGRQHF
>NA|NA|TRBV6-4|TRBJ1-6
TGTGCCAGCAGTGGACCCGGCGACAGGAGAAATTCACCCCTCCACTTT
CASSGPGDRRNSPLHF
>NA|TRBD1|TRBV11-2|TRBJ2-7
TGTGCCAGCAGCTTAACAGGGGGCAATAAGCTCTACGAGCAGTACTTC
CASSLTGGNKLYEQYF
>NA|NA|TRBV20-1|TRBJ1-2
TGCAGTGCTAGGTACAGCTATGGCTACACCTTC
CSARYSYGYTF
>NA|TRBD1|TRBV28|TRBJ1-6
TGTGCCAGCACCCGGGGACAGACTAATTCACCCCTCCACTTT
CASTRGQTNSPLHF
>once|TRBD2|TRBV27|TRBJ2-3
TGTGCCAGCAGTTTATCCCAGGATCTAGCGGGGAGCACAGATACGCAGTATTTT
CASSLSQDLAGSTDTQYF
>few|TRBD2|TRBV7-6|TRBJ2-7
TGTGCCAGCAGCTTAGGAGTAGCGGGATCCTACGAGCAGTACTTC
CASSLGVAGSYEQYF
>NA|NA|TRBV5-1|TRBJ1-1
TGCGCCAGCAGCTGGACGGACAGTGGGAAGACTGAAGCTTTCTTT
CASSWTDSGKTEAFF
>NA|NA|TRBV7-6|TRBJ1-1
TGTGCCAGCAGCTCGGGGCGGGACTACACTGAAGCTTTCTTT
CASSSGRDYTEAFF
>NA|NA|TRBV19|TRBJ1-1
TGTGCCAGTAGTATTAAGTCGGCAGGGCGGTCTGAAGCTTTCTTT
CASSIKSAGRSEAFF
>NA|NA|TRBV5-1|TRBJ1-5
TGCGCCAGCAGCTCAGGGCCCTCAGGTGCCAATCAGCCCCAGCATTTT
CASSSGPSGANQPQHF
>NA|TRBD1|TRBV19|TRBJ1-2
TGTGCCAGTAGTGACAGGGGGCGCAACTATGGCTACACCTTC
CASSDRGRNYGYTF
>NA|NA|TRBV28|TRBJ2-7
TGTGCCAGCAGTTTCGCTAGGACTGGGGATGATGTAGGTTACGAGCAGTACTTC
CASSFARTGDDVGYEQYF
>once|NA|TRBV7-2|TRBJ2-1
TGTGCCAGCAGCTCGCGGGCGGTCCTCAATGAGCAGTTCTTC
CASSSRAVLNEQFF
>few|TRBD1|TRBV6-5|TRBJ2-2
TGTGCCAGCAGGGGACAGATGAACACCGGGGAGCTGTTTTTT
CASRGQMNTGELFF
>NA|TRBD1|TRBV19|TRBJ1-2
TGTGCCAGTACCACAGGGGCAGGCTACACCTTC
CASTTGAGYTF
>NA|TRBD2|TRBV3-1/TRBV3-2|TRBJ2-5
TGTGCCAGCAGCCAAGATCTCGGGACTAGCACCTACACTGAGGGGGAGACCCAGTACTTC
CASSQDLGTSTYTEGETQYF
>NA|NA|TRBV27|TRBJ2-1
TGTGCCAGCAGTTATAGTCTCCCCACCTACAATGAGCAGTTCTTC
CASSYSLPTYNEQFF
>NA|TRBD1|TRBV25-1|TRBJ2-2
TGTGCCAGCAGTGGTAGGGCAGGGGGCTTGGCCGGGGAGCTGTTTTTT
CASSGRAGGLAGELFF